This T cell receptor beta chain was captured in a study of cytomegalovirus exposure and HLA in healthy donors. Study-wide points: Relative to equally common others, HLA-associated TCR beta chains showed greater clonal expansion in a later analysis. Altogether, 160 or so TCR beta chains were recorded as cytomegalovirus-associated.

This clone occurred a few times. Its antigen is undetermined. The study ran its PCR with 60 Vbeta and 13 Jbeta primers. Authors' methods: Approximately 10 million shared chains were among tens of millions of unique TCR beta chains counted in a later analysis. Using immunoSEQ multiplex PCR, the repertoire was profiled, and TCRdb retains in-frame clones only, with some absent. Clonal size and the V and J genes are those of that table, whereas D and trimming came from the DNA. The sample shows 100,000 to 140,000 clones, approximately 81% of them seen only once. The material sequenced was PBMCs. This sequence was found in a man aged 30-40 years in good health and CMV-seronegative.

DNA for the CDR3: TGCAGCGTTTTTAAAAACACTGAAGCTTTCTTT. It is translated as CSVFKNTEAFF. The chain is built from TRBV29-1 and TRBJ1-1, with D uncertain. The CDR3 is 11 amino acids. The germline V and J ends were trimmed by 5 bases and 2 bases, with 6 bases remaining between them. Looked up from germline, CDR1 is SQVTM and CDR2 is ANQGSEA.